A single sample gave rise to the 23 T cell receptor beta chains below, sequenced in a study of CD8+ T cells in alopecia areata. Sequencing templates came from extracted RNA that was reverse transcribed into cDNA. TCRdb keeps only in-frame clones here, not all; method: immunoSEQ multiplex PCR. The table has some 170,000 clones, 65% to 75% seen once; the top ten hold approximately 10%. The input for sequencing was CD8+ T cells sorted from blood, taken at week 0. The source is a human donor with alopecia areata.

In this sample, this clone turned up a few times. The CDR3 coding sequence is TGTGCCAGCAGTTTAGGGGGAACCAAAAACATTCAGTACTTC. Its translation is CASSLGGTKNIQYF. J is TRBJ2-4 and V is TRBV27; D may match TRBD1 or TRBD2 (5 bases each). Trimming took 2 bases from V and 2 from J, leaving 7 bases between them. This CDR3 spans 14 amino acids. Germline V lookup: CDR1 MNHEY, CDR2 SMNVEV (reference sequence).

This clone was detected only a few times. The chain couples TRBV9 to TRBJ2-5; 7 bases agree with TRBD1. This CDR3 has 14 residues. CDR1 is SGDLS, CDR2 YYNGEE, per germline. V lost 3 bases and J lost 4; bases outside the gene matches: 6. The CDR3 protein is CASSAYRGSETQYF. The CDR3 nucleotides read TGTGCCAGCAGCGCGTACAGGGGATCAGAGACCCAGTACTTC.

The CDR3 spells CSVGAGSNYGYTF. Here the CDR3 DNA reads TGCAGCGTTGGGGCAGGGAGCAACTATGGCTACACCTTC. The chain couples TRBV29-1 to TRBJ1-2; weak D call: TRBD1 (5 bases). This CDR3 comprises 13 residues. CDR1 and CDR2 from the germline V gene are SQVTM and ANQGSEA. Trimming removed 4 bases at V and 2 bases at J, with 11 bases between.

This clone was detected a few times. The V gene is TRBV10-3, the J gene TRBJ2-7; D is ambiguous. V was pared by 10 bases and J by 6 bases, with 13 bases between. Germline lookup yields CDR1 ENHRY and CDR2 SYGVKD. This CDR3 has 11 residues. The DNA for the CDR3 is TGTGCCACCCGTTCGGGCCGCGAGCAGTACTTC. It translates to CATRSGREQYF.

This clone has more than one count but fewer than ten. The rearrangement links TRBV2 to TRBJ1-5, with 8 bases matching TRBD1. CDR3 length: 15 residues. The V gene end was trimmed by 5 bases and the J gene end by 3 bases; junction bases not matched to a gene: 6. Germline assignment: CDR1 SNHLY and CDR2 FYNNEI. The CDR3 reads CASSKQGGYNQPQHF. In DNA form, the CDR3 reads TGTGCCAGCAGTAAACAGGGGGGATACAATCAGCCCCAGCATTTT.

V gene TRBV29-1 combines with J gene TRBJ2-1; the match to TRBD2 covers 8 bases. Germline CDR1 and CDR2: SQVTM and ANQGSEA. Germline trimming cut 2 bases from V and 7 bases from J; bases unmatched to any gene: 10. The CDR3 length is 15 residues. The CDR3 coding sequence is TGCAGCGTTGAAACGGGGGGGCCCCCAGGGAATGAGCAGTTCTTC. Translated: CSVETGGPPGNEQFF.

The chain links TRBV5-1 to TRBJ2-5; D uncertain. The CDR3 loop spans 14 amino acids. CDR1 is SGHRS and CDR2 is YFSETQ in the germline V gene. Trimming pared 0 bases from V and 5 bases from J, leaving 11 bases between. CDR3 DNA sequence: TGCGCCAGCAGCTTGGAGGCCCGCTGGGAGACCCAGTACTTC. Amino acid sequence: CASSLEARWETQYF.

The chain carries TRBV9 and TRBJ1-5; 7 bases agree with TRBD1. The J segment lost 1 base and the V segment lost 7 bases, leaving 8 bases of the junction unmatched. Germline CDR1 reads SGDLS; CDR2 reads YYNGEE. There are 15 residues in the CDR3. The CDR3 DNA is TGTGCCAGCGGGGAGACAGGGCGAAGCAATCAGCCCCAGCATTTT. Translation: CASGETGRSNQPQHF.

In this sample, this clone turned up a few times. V is TRBV4-1 and J is TRBJ2-4; either TRBD1 or TRBD2 may fit D (5 bases each). V lost 3 bases to trimming and J lost 8 bases, with 20 bases between them. The CDR3 loop spans 16 amino acids. CDR1 and CDR2 (germline): MGHRA, YSYEKL. The CDR3 nucleotides are TGCGCCAGCAGCCAGGACCCTGAGGGGATAGTGGACATTCAGTACTTC. This sequence encodes CASSQDPEGIVDIQYF.

The chain uses TRBV2 and TRBJ2-7; 9 positions agree with TRBD1. Germline V gene sequence: CDR1 SNHLY, CDR2 FYNNEI. The CDR3 has 14 amino acids. Germline trimming cut 5 bases from V and 0 bases from J; bases unmatched to any gene: 2. The CDR3 here is CASSLTGGSYEQYF. In nucleotides, the CDR3 is TGTGCCAGCAGTTTGACAGGGGGCTCCTACGAGCAGTACTTC. The full variable domain, with the rest looked up from reference TRBV2 and TRBJ2-7, is EPEVTQTPSHQVTQMGQEVILRCVPISNHLYFYWYRQILGQKVEFLVSFYNNEISEKSEIFDDQFSVERPDGSNFTLKIRSTKLEDSAMYFCASSLTGGSYEQYFGPGTRLTVT.

This rearrangement joins TRBV4-1 to TRBJ2-5; 8 bases are a match to TRBD2. CDR1 and CDR2 (germline): MGHRA, YSYEKL. V lost 2 bases and J lost 5; bases outside the gene matches: 4. The CDR3 consists of 14 residues. The CDR3, as DNA: TGCGCCAGCAGCCAACCAGCGGGGGTGGAGACCCAGTACTTC. Translating it yields CASSQPAGVETQYF.

The CDR3 reads CASSSGLAAETQYF. DNA for the CDR3: TGTGCCAGCAGCTCGGGACTAGCGGCCGAGACCCAGTACTTC. J is TRBJ2-5 and V is TRBV13, with 11 bases that match TRBD2. Germline trimming cut 4 bases from V and 5 bases from J; bases unmatched to any gene: 3. CDR3 size: 14 residues. Germline-derived CDR1 and CDR2 are PRHDT and FYEKMQ (reference sequence).

The rearrangement uses TRBV28 and TRBJ2-3; D ambiguous. CDR3 length: 14 amino acids. The ends were cut back, 6 bases at V and 0 bases at J, with 10 bases in the middle. Germline loops: CDR1 MDHEN, CDR2 SYDVKM. DNA for the CDR3: TGTGCCAGCAGCCTTTGGGGAAGCACAGATACGCAGTATTTT. It translates to CASSLWGSTDTQYF.

This clone was detected only once. This sequence joins TRBV9 and TRBJ2-3; weak D call: TRBD2 (6 bases). V lost 4 bases and J lost 8, with 20 bases in between. The CDR3 length is 15 residues. CDR1 is SGDLS, CDR2 YYNGEE, per germline. This CDR3 reads CASSFSTRYPGTQYF. CDR3 DNA: TGTGCCAGCAGCTTCTCGACTAGGTACCCAGGTACGCAGTATTTT.

The rearrangement links TRBV5-1 to TRBJ1-1; D is uncertain. The CDR3 extends over 13 amino acids. Trimming left V 6 bases short and J 0 bases short, with 9 bases between. Germline CDR1 SGHRS, CDR2 YFSETQ. The chain's CDR3 is CASKVHLNTEAFF. The CDR3 nucleotides read TGCGCCAGCAAGGTACACCTGAACACTGAAGCTTTCTTT.

This clone was seen a handful of times. This chain joins TRBV29-1 and TRBJ1-1; D perhaps matches TRBD1 (6 bases). The CDR3 contains 16 residues. Trimming cost V 7 bases and J 0 bases, with 21 bases left between them. Germline V CDR1 and CDR2: SQVTM, ANQGSEA. In nucleotides, the CDR3 is TGCAGCGCACGCGGGGGGCCCCAAATCATGAACACTGAAGCTTTCTTT. The encoded protein is CSARGGPQIMNTEAFF.

This chain links TRBV7-9 with TRBJ2-1; weak D call: TRBD2 (5 bases). Germline assignment: CDR1 SEHNR and CDR2 FQNEAQ (reference sequence). The CDR3 runs 15 residues. The V gene lost 3 bases and the J gene lost 0 bases, with 9 bases spanning the gap. CDR3 protein: CASSLDWSSYNEQFF. CDR3 DNA: TGTGCCAGCAGCTTGGACTGGAGCTCCTACAATGAGCAGTTCTTC.

Only a few counts were recorded for this clone. The V and J genes are TRBV13 and TRBJ2-7; a possible D gene is TRBD1 (5 bases). The germline V gene has CDR1 PRHDT and CDR2 FYEKMQ (reference sequence). V shed 4 bases and J shed 2 bases, with 15 bases lying between them. The CDR3 totals 15 residues. CDR3 nucleotides: TGTGCCAGCAGCTCCAGACAGTGGAGCGCCTACGAGCAGTACTTC. Residues: CASSSRQWSAYEQYF.

CDR3 sequence: CSVAGRGADTEAFF. In DNA form, the CDR3 reads TGCAGCGTGGCTGGACGGGGGGCGGACACTGAAGCTTTCTTT. V and J are TRBV29-1 and TRBJ1-1; D perhaps matches TRBD1 (6 bases). This CDR3 contains 14 residues. V gave up 6 bases and J gave up 3 bases, with 17 bases separating them. Germline CDR1 is SQVTM and CDR2 is ANQGSEA. Based on the CDR3 plus reference TRBV29-1 and TRBJ1-1, the full variable domain is SAVISQKPSRDICQRGTSLTIQCQVDSQVTMMFWYRQQPGQSLTLIATANQGSEATYESGFVIDKFPISRPNLTFSTLTVSNMSPEDSSIYLCSVAGRGADTEAFFGQGTRLTVV.

The genes are TRBV5-6 and TRBJ2-2; D unclear. The ends were cut back, 7 bases at V and 5 bases at J, with 9 bases in the middle. The CDR3 spans 12 residues. Germline CDR1 reads SGHDT; CDR2 reads YYEEEE. In DNA form, the CDR3 reads TGTGCCAGCTCAGTGGTTACCGGGGAGCTGTTTTTT. Amino acids: CASSVVTGELFF.

CDR3 amino acids: CASSLRRINTGELFF. CDR3 nucleotide sequence: TGTGCCAGCAGCTTGAGGCGGATTAACACCGGGGAGCTGTTTTTT. The rearrangement joins TRBV13 to TRBJ2-2; D is unresolved. The CDR3 is made up of 15 amino acids. Trimming shortened V by 3 bases and J by 2 bases, and 10 bases separated the two germline ends. Germline CDR1 PRHDT, CDR2 FYEKMQ (reference sequence).

J is TRBJ2-7 and V is TRBV7-9; D may be TRBD1 (5 bases). V lost 8 bases and J 6 bases, leaving 14 bases between the germline ends. Germline V gives CDR1 SEHNR, CDR2 FQNEAQ (reference sequence). The CDR3 covers 12 residues. The chain's CDR3 is CASLAGRGEQYF. As DNA, the CDR3 is TGTGCCAGCCTTGCAGGGCGAGGCGAGCAGTACTTC.

The chain joins TRBV30 to TRBJ1-4, with a possible D match to TRBD1 (5 bases). The CDR3 length is 14 residues. The germline V gene encodes CDR1 GTSNPN and CDR2 SVGIG (reference sequence). V lost 6 bases and J 7 bases, leaving 18 bases between the germline ends. CDR3: CACGTSRRGEKLFF. The CDR3 nucleotides read TGTGCCTGTGGGACCTCGAGGCGGGGTGAAAAACTGTTTTTT.